This T cell receptor beta chain was observed in a study of cytomegalovirus exposure and HLA in healthy donors. Study-level points and caveats: The study designated 150 to 200 TCR beta chains cytomegalovirus-associated.

Trimming pared 0 bases from V and 5 bases from J, leaving 10 bases between. This CDR3 has 15 residues. Germline V lookup: CDR1 SEHNR, CDR2 FQNEAQ (reference sequence). PCR used 60 Vbeta primers and 13 Jbeta primers. The protocol was immunoSEQ multiplex PCR, while the TCRdb copy is restricted to in-frame clones and leaves out a portion. The sample lists 130,000 or so clones; 70% to 80% were seen once. About this clone itself: Antigen unknown.

The TCR sequence derives from a woman in her sixties in good health and CMV-seronegative. What was sequenced was PBMCs. The chain is built from TRBV7-9 and TRBJ2-2; D not certain. CDR3 nucleotide sequence: TGTGCCAGCAGCTTAGCCGGTCGTGAGACCGGGGAGCTGTTTTTT. Translation: CASSLAGRETGELFF. The full variable domain, in which reference TRBV7-9 and TRBJ2-2 provide the parts outside the CDR3, is DTGVSQNPRHKITKRGQNVTFRCDPISEHNRLYWYRQTLGQGPEFLTYFQNEAQLEKSRLLSDRFSAERPKGSFSTLEIQRTEQGDSAMYLCASSLAGRETGELFFGEGSRLTVL.